This T cell receptor beta chain was captured in a study of early T cells in non-severe SARS-CoV-2 infection. Individual cDNA molecules received unique molecular identifiers. MiXCR was run by TCRdb on the 5' RACE reads, yielding one entry per CDR3 protein. The sample lists almost 85,000 distinct CDR3 sequences, about 12% seen once, with under 3% in the top ten. The CDR3 has 11 residues. CDR1 and CDR2 (germline): SGHRS, YFSETQ. The ends were cut back, 0 bases at V and 10 bases at J, with 7 bases in the middle. This clonotype appeared a few times. The receptor was isolated from an adult who was a healthcare worker with PCR-confirmed SARS-CoV-2 infection or an uninfected control (not recorded which). Sequencing input: whole blood. This chain joins TRBV5-1 and TRBJ1-2; no reliable D call. CDR3 DNA: TGCGCCAGCAGCTTGGGACCTCTCTACACCTTC. Its protein is CASSLGPLYTF.